This T cell receptor beta chain emerged from a study of CD8+ T cells in alopecia areata. Treatment reported: oral pan-JAK inhibitor, 5-10 mg twice daily. RNA was isolated and reverse transcribed to cDNA, the sequencing template. Assay used: immunoSEQ multiplex PCR; TCRdb lists only in-frame clones, some missing. The data contain fewer than 110,000 clones, about nine tenths of them singletons. This CDR3 contains 16 residues. J was trimmed by 2 bases and V by 4 bases; bases with no gene match: 10. Per the germline V gene, CDR1 is SGDLS and CDR2 is YYNGEE. The chain has TRBV9 and TRBJ2-3; 7 bases fit TRBD2. The sequence was collected from a human donor with alopecia areata. Sequencing used CD8+ T cells sorted from blood, obtained at approximately week 30, from a patient treated with tofacitinib. CDR3 DNA: TGTGCCAGCAGCCCGCAAGCGGGATCCGCCACAGATACGCAGTATTTT. Its protein is CASSPQAGSATDTQYF.